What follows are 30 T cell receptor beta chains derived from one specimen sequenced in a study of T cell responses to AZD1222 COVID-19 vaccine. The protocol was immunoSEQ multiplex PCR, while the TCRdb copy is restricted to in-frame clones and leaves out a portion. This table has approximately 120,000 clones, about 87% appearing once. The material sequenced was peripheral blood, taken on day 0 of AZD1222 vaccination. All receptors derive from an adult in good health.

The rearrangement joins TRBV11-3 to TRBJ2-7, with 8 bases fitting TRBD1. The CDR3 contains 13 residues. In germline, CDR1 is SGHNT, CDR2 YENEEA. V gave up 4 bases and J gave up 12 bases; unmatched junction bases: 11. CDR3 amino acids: CASSSGTGPMRYF. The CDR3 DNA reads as TGTGCCAGCAGCTCCGGGACAGGTCCAATGAGGTACTTC.

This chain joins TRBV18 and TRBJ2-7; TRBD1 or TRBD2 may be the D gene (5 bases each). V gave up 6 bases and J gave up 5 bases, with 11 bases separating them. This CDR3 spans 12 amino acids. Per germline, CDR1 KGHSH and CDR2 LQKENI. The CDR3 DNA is TGTGCCAGCTCGCCCGGGACGGACGAGCAGTACTTC. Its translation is CASSPGTDEQYF.

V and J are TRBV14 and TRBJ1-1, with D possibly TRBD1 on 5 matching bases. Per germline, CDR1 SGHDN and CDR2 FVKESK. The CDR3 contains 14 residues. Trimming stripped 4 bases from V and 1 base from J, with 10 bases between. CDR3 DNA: TGTGCCAGCAGCCCCCGGGACCCGAACACTGAAGCTTTCTTT. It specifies CASSPRDPNTEAFF.

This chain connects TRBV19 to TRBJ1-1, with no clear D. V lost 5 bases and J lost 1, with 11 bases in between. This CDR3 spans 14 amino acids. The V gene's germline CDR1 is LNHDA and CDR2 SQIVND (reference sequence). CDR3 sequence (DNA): TGTGCCAGTAGTCCCCCCGGGGAGAACACTGAAGCTTTCTTT. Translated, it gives CASSPPGENTEAFF.

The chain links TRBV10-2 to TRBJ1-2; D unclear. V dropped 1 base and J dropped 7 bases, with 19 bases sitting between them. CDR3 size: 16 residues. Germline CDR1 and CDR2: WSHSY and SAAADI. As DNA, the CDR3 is TGCGCCAGCAGTGAGTTGAACAGACGAGCTGACTCTGGCTACACCTTC. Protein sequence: CASSELNRRADSGYTF.

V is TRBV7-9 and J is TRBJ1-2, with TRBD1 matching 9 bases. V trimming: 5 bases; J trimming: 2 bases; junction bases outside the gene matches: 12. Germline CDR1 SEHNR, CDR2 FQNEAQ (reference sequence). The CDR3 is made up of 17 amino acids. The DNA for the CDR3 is TGTGCCAGCAGCCCTTATGCGTTAGGGACAGGGAACTATGGCTACACCTTC. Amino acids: CASSPYALGTGNYGYTF.

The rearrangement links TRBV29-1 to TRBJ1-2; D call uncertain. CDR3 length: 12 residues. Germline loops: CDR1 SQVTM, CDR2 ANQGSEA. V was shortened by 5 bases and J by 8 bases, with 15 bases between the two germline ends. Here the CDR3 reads CSVFETGRGYTF. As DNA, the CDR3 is TGCAGCGTTTTTGAGACCGGGCGAGGCTACACCTTC.

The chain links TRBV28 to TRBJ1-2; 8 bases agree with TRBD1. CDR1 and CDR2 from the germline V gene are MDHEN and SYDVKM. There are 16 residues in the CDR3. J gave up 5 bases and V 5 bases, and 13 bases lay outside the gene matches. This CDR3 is CASSPYPQGDGYGYTF. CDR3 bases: TGTGCCAGCAGTCCTTACCCACAGGGGGACGGGTATGGCTACACCTTC.

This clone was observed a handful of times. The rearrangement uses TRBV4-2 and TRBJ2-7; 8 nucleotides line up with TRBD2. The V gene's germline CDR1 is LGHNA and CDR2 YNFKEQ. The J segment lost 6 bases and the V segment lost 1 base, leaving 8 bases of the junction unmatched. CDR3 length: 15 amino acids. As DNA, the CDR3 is TGTGCCAGCAGCCAAGGAAGGCGGGGGGCGGGCGAGCAGTACTTC. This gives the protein CASSQGRRGAGEQYF.

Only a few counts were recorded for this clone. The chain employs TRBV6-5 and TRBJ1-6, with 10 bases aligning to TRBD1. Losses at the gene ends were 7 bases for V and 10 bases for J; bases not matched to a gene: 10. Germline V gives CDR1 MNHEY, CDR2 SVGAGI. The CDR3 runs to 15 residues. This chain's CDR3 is CASKDQDRGGSPLHF. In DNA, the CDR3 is TGTGCCAGCAAAGACCAGGACAGGGGGGGGTCACCCCTCCACTTT.

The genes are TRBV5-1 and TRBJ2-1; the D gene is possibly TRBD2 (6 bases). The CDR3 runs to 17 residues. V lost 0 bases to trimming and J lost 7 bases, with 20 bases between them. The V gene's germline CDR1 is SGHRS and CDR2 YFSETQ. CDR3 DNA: TGCGCCAGCAGCTTGGTCCCGGGAGTTGTAAGCGGGAATGAGCAGTTCTTC. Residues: CASSLVPGVVSGNEQFF.

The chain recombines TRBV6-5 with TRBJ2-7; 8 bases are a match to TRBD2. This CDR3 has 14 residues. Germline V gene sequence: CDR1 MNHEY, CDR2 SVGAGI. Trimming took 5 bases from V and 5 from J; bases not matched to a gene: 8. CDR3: CASSRPGLVNEQYF. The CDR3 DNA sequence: TGTGCCAGCAGTCGTCCGGGACTAGTAAACGAGCAGTACTTC.

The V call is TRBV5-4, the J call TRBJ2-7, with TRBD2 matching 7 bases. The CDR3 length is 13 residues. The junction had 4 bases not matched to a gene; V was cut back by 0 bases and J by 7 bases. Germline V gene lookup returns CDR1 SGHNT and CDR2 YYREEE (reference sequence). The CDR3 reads CASSLGAAGEQYF. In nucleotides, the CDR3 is TGTGCCAGCAGCTTGGGGGCAGCGGGGGAGCAGTACTTC.

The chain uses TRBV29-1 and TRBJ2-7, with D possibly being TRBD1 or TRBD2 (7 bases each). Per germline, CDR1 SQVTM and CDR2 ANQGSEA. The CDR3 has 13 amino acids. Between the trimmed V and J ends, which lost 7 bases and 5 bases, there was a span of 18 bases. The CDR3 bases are TGCAGCGCTTCCAGGGGGGGGAGCAACGAGCAGTACTTC. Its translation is CSASRGGSNEQYF.

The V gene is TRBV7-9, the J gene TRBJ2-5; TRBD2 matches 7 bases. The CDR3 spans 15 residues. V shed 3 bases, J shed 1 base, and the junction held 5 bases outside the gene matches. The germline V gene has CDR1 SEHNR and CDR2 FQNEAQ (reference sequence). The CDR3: CASSFLAGAQETQYF. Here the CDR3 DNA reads TGTGCCAGCAGCTTCTTAGCGGGTGCCCAAGAGACCCAGTACTTC.

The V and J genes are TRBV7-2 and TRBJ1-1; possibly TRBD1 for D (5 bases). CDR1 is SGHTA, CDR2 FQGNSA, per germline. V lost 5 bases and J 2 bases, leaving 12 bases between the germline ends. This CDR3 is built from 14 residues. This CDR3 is CASSLRQTNTEAFF. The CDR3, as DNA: TGTGCCAGCAGCCTCCGACAGACAAACACTGAAGCTTTCTTT. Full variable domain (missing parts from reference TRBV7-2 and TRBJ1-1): GAGVSQSPSNKVTEKGKDVELRCDPISGHTALYWYRQSLGQGLEFLIYFQGNSAPDKSGLPSDRFSAERTGGSVSTLTIQRTQQEDSAVYLCASSLRQTNTEAFFGQGTRLTVV.

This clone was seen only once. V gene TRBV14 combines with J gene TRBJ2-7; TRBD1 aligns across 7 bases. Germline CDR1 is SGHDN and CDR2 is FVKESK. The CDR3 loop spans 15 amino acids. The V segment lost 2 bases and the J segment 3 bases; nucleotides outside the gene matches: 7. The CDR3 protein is CASSQRATGIYEQYF. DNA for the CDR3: TGTGCCAGCAGCCAAAGAGCGACAGGGATCTACGAGCAGTACTTC.

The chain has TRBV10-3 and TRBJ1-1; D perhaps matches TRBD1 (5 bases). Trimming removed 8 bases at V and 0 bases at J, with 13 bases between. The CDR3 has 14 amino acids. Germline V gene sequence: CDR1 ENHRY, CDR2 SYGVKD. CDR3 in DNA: TGTGCCATCGGGACGCTCAACATGAACACTGAAGCTTTCTTT. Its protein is CAIGTLNMNTEAFF.

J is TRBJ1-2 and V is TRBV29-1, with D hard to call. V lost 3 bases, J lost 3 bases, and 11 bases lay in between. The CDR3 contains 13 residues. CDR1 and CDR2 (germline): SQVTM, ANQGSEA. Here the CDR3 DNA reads TGCAGCGTTGACAGTCAAATGCACTATGGCTACACCTTC. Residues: CSVDSQMHYGYTF. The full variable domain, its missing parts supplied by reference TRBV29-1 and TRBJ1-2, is SAVISQKPSRDICQRGTSLTIQCQVDSQVTMMFWYRQQPGQSLTLIATANQGSEATYESGFVIDKFPISRPNLTFSTLTVSNMSPEDSSIYLCSVDSQMHYGYTFGSGTRLTVV.

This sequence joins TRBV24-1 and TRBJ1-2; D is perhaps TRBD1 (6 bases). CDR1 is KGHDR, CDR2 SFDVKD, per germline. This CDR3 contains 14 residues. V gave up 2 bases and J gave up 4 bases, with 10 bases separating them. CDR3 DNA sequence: TGTGCCACCAGTGATTGGGGGGCTTCCTATGGCTACACCTTC. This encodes CATSDWGASYGYTF.

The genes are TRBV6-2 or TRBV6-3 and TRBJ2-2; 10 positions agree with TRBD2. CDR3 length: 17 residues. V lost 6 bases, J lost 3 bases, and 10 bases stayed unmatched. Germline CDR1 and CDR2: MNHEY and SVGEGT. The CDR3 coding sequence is TGTGCCAGCAGCCGTACCCTAGCGGGGGCCGACACCGGGGAGCTGTTTTTT. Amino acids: CASSRTLAGADTGELFF.

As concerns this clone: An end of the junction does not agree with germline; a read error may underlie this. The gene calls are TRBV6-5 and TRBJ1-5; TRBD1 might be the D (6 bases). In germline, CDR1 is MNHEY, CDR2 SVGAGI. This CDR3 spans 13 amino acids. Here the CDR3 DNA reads TGTGCCGGCAGGGGAGGGTGGAATCAGCCCCAGCATTTT. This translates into CAGRGGWNQPQHF.

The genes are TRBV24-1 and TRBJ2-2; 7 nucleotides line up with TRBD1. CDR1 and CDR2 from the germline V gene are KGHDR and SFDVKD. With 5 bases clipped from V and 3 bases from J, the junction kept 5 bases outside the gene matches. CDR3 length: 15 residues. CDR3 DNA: TGTGCCACCAGTGTGGGACAGACCCACACCGGGGAGCTGTTTTTT. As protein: CATSVGQTHTGELFF.

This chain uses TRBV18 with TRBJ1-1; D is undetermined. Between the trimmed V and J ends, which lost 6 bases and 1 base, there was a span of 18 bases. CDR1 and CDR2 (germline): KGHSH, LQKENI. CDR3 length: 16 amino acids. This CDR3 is CASSHRESLQNTEAFF. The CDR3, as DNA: TGTGCCAGCTCCCACCGGGAGTCGCTGCAGAACACTGAAGCTTTCTTT. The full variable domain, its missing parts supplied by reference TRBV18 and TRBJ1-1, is NAGVMQNPRHLVRRRGQEARLRCSPMKGHSHVYWYRQLPEEGLKFMVYLQKENIIDESGMPKERFSAEFPKEGPSILRIQQVVRGDSAAYFCASSHRESLQNTEAFFGQGTRLTVV.

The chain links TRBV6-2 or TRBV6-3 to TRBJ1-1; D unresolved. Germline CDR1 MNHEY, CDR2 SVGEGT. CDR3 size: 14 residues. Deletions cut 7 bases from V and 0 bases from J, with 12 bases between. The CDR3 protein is CASTPGRMNTEAFF. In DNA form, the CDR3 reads TGTGCCAGCACCCCGGGCAGAATGAACACTGAAGCTTTCTTT.

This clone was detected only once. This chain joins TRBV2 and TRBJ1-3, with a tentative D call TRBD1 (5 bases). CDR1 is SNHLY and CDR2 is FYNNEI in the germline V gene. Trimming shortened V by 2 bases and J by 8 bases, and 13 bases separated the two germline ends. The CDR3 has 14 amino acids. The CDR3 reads CASSEPGQGDTIYF. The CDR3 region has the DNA TGTGCCAGCAGTGAACCCGGTCAGGGTGACACCATATATTTT.

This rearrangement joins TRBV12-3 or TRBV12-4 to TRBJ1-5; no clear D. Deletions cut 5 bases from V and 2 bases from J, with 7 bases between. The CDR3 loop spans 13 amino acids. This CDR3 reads CASSGQGNQPQHF. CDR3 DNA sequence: TGTGCCAGCAGTGGCCAGGGCAATCAGCCCCAGCATTTT.

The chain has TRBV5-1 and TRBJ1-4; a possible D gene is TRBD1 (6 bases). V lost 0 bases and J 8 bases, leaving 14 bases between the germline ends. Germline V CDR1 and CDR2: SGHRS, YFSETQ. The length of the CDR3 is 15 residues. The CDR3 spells CASSLALQGGEKLFF. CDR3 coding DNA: TGCGCCAGCAGCTTGGCCTTACAGGGAGGAGAAAAACTGTTTTTT. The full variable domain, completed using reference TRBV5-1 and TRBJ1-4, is KAGVTQTPRYLIKTRGQQVTLSCSPISGHRSVSWYQQTPGQGLQFLFEYFSETQRNKGNFPGRFSGRQFSNSRSEMNVSTLELGDSALYLCASSLALQGGEKLFFGSGTQLSVL.

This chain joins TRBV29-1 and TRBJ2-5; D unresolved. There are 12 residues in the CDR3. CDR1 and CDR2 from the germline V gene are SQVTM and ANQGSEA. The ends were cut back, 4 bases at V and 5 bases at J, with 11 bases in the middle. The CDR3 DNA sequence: TGCAGCGTTGGGGTAGCCGGGGAGACCCAGTACTTC. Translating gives CSVGVAGETQYF.

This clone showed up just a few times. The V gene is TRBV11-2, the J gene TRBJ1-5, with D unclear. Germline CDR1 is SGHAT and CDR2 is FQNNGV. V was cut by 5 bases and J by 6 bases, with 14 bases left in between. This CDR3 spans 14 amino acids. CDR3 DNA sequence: TGTGCCAGCAGCCCCCAAGGCCTCGGTCAGCCCCAGCATTTT. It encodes CASSPQGLGQPQHF. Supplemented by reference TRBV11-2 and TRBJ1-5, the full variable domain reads EAGVAQSPRYKIIEKRQSVAFWCNPISGHATLYWYQQILGQGPKLLIQFQNNGVVDDSQLPKDRFSAERLKGVDSTLKIQPAKLEDSAVYLCASSPQGLGQPQHFGDGTRLSIL.